Listed below are T cell receptor beta chains from one sample, sequenced in a study of blood T cell repertoires in COVID-19. Clones were sequenced by immunoSEQ multiplex PCR, and TCRdb holds only the in-frame ones, with some missing. The table lists over 150,000 clones, roughly 80% of them singletons. The sample taken for sequencing was PBMCs or T cells enriched from blood (not recorded which). These TCRs come from a woman in her 50s who had recovered from COVID-19. The CDR3 runs from the conserved cysteine through the conserved F or W. The D gene is left open where the match is weak. Clone size, where shown, is once, few, many, or a class for clones that have expanded.

d_call clone_size j_call v_call cdr3_nt cdr3_aa
TRBD1 once TRBJ2-1 TRBV9 TGTGCCAGCAGCAAATCTCGTAGGACAGGGGATGAGCAGTTCTTC CASSKSRRTGDEQFF
- once TRBJ1-6 TRBV19 TGTGCCAGTAGTATGCGGGGGGAGAATTCACCCCTCCACTTT CASSMRGENSPLHF
TRBD1 - TRBJ1-2 TRBV7-2 TGTGCCAGCAGCCCTGGGACAGGATATGGCTACACCTTC CASSPGTGYGYTF
TRBD1 - TRBJ2-7 TRBV19 TGTGCCAGTAGCCCTCCCGGGACAGCAGATGAGCAGTACTTC CASSPPGTADEQYF
TRBD1 - TRBJ1-1 TRBV5-6 TGTGCCAGCAGCTCGGGACAGTACTTGAACACTGAAGCTTTCTTT CASSSGQYLNTEAFF
- - TRBJ2-4 TRBV7-2 TGTGCGACAGCCCAGGACGGAGCCAAAAACATTCAGTACTTC CATAQDGAKNIQYF
TRBD2 - TRBJ2-7 TRBV7-2 TGTGCCAGCAGCCTTAGCGGGAGTGGCGAGCAGTACTTC CASSLSGSGEQYF
- - TRBJ2-7 TRBV28 TGTGCCAGCAGGGTGGGCGGGACCGACTCCTACGAGCAGTACTTC CASRVGGTDSYEQYF
TRBD2 - TRBJ2-2 TRBV9 TGTGCCAGCAGCCTGGGACTCGGGGGGACCGGGGAGCTGTTTTTT CASSLGLGGTGELFF
TRBD2 - TRBJ2-1 TRBV6-5 TGTGCCAGCAGTTTAGCGGGAATGGCCTCGCTTGCAGTCTTC CASSLAGMASLAVF
- - TRBJ1-3 TRBV7-9 TGTGCCAGCAGCTTTGGTGCAGACATATATTTT CASSFGADIYF
- - TRBJ2-1 TRBV19 TGTGCCAGTAGTATAGGAGCGAACAACAATGAGCAGTTCTTC CASSIGANNNEQFF
- - TRBJ2-5 TRBV5-1 TGCGCCAGCAGCTTGGCTACTACTAATGGGGAGACCCAGTACTTC CASSLATTNGETQYF
TRBD1 once TRBJ1-1 TRBV5-1 TGCGCCAGCAGTAGGACAGGGGCTGAAGCTTTCTTT CASSRTGAEAFF
TRBD2 - TRBJ2-2 TRBV7-6 TGTGCCAGCAGCTTCGGGGGGAGGGACCCCGGGGAGCTGTTTTTT CASSFGGRDPGELFF
- - TRBJ2-2 TRBV15 TGTGCCACCAGCAGATCTAAGAACACCGGGGAGCTGTTTTTT CATSRSKNTGELFF
- - TRBJ1-4 TRBV20-1 TGCAGTGCTAGTGTTGGGGCATCCGGGAATGAAAAACTGTTTTTT CSASVGASGNEKLFF
TRBD2 - TRBJ2-3 TRBV9 TGTGCCAGCAGCCTTCGACTAGCCACAGATACGCAGTATTTT CASSLRLATDTQYF
TRBD1 - TRBJ1-2 TRBV5-1 TGCGCCAGCAGCTCGTCAGGGGGCAACGTAGGCTACACCTTC CASSSSGGNVGYTF
TRBD2 - TRBJ2-3 TRBV7-8 TGTGCCAGCAGCTTTAGGATTAGCGGGATCCGATCGCAAGATACGCAGTATTTT CASSFRISGIRSQDTQYF
TRBD2 - TRBJ2-7 TRBV28 TGTGCCAGCAGTTCCATAGCGGGAGGGCTAAGGGAGCAGTACTTC CASSSIAGGLREQYF
TRBD2 - TRBJ2-7 TRBV28 TGTGCCAGCAGTTCTAACCGGGCTAGCGGGAGCTACGAGCAGTACTTC CASSSNRASGSYEQYF
TRBD1 - TRBJ2-1 TRBV4-1 TGCGCCAGCAGCACGACAGGGAAAAATACCTACAATGAGCAGTTCTTC CASSTTGKNTYNEQFF
TRBD2 - TRBJ2-1 TRBV7-9 TGTGCCAGCAGTAGCGGGAGCGCCTACAATGAGCAGTTCTTC CASSSGSAYNEQFF
- - TRBJ1-1 TRBV6-6 TGTGCCAGCACCTTGCTAGGCTCGAACACTGAAGCTTTCTTT CASTLLGSNTEAFF
TRBD1 - TRBJ2-1 TRBV6-1 TGTGCCAGCAGTGAGAACAGTAACAGGGGGCTCGGCGATGAGCAGTTCTTC CASSENSNRGLGDEQFF
- - TRBJ1-4 TRBV4-1 TGCGCCAGCAGCCAGCCCCCGGGGGGGCCGAGAAAACTGTTTTTT CASSQPPGGPRKLFF
- - TRBJ2-1 TRBV2 TGTGCCAGCAGTGAAGGGCGGTTTAACAATGAGCAGTTCTTC CASSEGRFNNEQFF
- - TRBJ1-2 TRBV24-1 TGTGCCACCAGTGGTTGGGAGGGCTATGGCTACACCTTC CATSGWEGYGYTF
- - TRBJ2-2 TRBV19 TGTGCCAGTAGTCGGTACAGGACCCCGAACACCGGGGAGCTGTTTTTT CASSRYRTPNTGELFF
TRBD1 - TRBJ1-1 TRBV5-1 TGCGCCAGCAGCTTGGGGGACAGACACACTGAAGCTTTCTTT CASSLGDRHTEAFF
TRBD2 - TRBJ2-1 TRBV5-8 TGTGCCAGCAGCTTACTAGCGGGAGGTAGTGAGCAGTTCTTC CASSLLAGGSEQFF
TRBD1 - TRBJ1-1 TRBV7-2 TGTGCCAGCAGCGGGCAGGGGGCTCCGAACACTGAAGCTTTCTTT CASSGQGAPNTEAFF
- - TRBJ1-5 TRBV13 TGTGCCAGCAGCTTAGGCCGCGGAGGCCACCAGCATTTT CASSLGRGGHQHF
- - TRBJ1-5 TRBV28 TGTGCCAGCAGTTTGTCCCCGATCGGGCAGCCCCAGCATTTT CASSLSPIGQPQHF
TRBD1 - TRBJ2-7 TRBV18 TGTGCCAGCTCACCGAAGCTGACAGGGGCCCACGAGCAGTACTTC CASSPKLTGAHEQYF
TRBD2 - TRBJ2-7 TRBV10-2 TGCGCCAGCACGTTAGCGGGAGCCAGCTCCTACGAGCAGTACTTC CASTLAGASSYEQYF
- - TRBJ2-7 TRBV2 TGTGCCAGCAGTTCCCAGGGCGGGGCCTACGAGCAGTACTTC CASSSQGGAYEQYF
TRBD2 - TRBJ2-1 TRBV7-9 TGTGCCAGCACCCTGGGGCTAGCGGGAGTACTCTACTCCTACAATGAGCAGTTCTTC CASTLGLAGVLYSYNEQFF
- few TRBJ2-6 TRBV5-1 TGCGCCAGCAGCTTAATGGGACTCACGTCTGGGGCCAACGTCCTGACTTTC CASSLMGLTSGANVLTF
- - TRBJ1-2 TRBV28 TGTGCCAGCAGTTCGAGGTGGGGCTACACCTTC CASSSRWGYTF
- - TRBJ2-1 TRBV14 TGTGCCAGCAGCCAGGCCTCCATCTTCAATGAGCAGTTCTTC CASSQASIFNEQFF
TRBD1 - TRBJ1-2 TRBV28 TGTGCCAGCAGCTGGGGACAGCACTATGGCTACACCTTC CASSWGQHYGYTF
TRBD2 once TRBJ2-7 TRBV29-1 TGCAGCGTTTACCTAGCGGGTAGCTCCTACGAGCAGTACTTC CSVYLAGSSYEQYF
TRBD1 - TRBJ1-2 TRBV10-3 TGTGCCATCAGTGAAAGAGCGCGGGACAGCCACTACACCTTC CAISERARDSHYTF